This TCR beta chain comes out of a study of shared clonotypes between healthy human individuals. Trimming removed 7 bases from V and 6 bases from J; junction bases left unmatched: 17. Germline-derived CDR1 and CDR2 are MDHEN and SYDVKM. This CDR3 has 17 amino acids. Overall study findings and caveats: Shared clonotypes: about 5.3% naive CD4, around 3.5% naive CD8, about 2.4% memory CD4, about 0.41% memory CD8.

Remarks on this clone: As yet, its antigen is unknown.

Using immunoSEQ multiplex PCR, the repertoire was profiled, and TCRdb retains in-frame clones only, with some absent. This sample yields about 870,000 clones, of which 80% to 95% are seen a single time; less than 25% belongs to the top ten. CD8 cells regarded as naive lacked CD45RO, were positively chosen for CCR7, and omitted terminally differentiated effector memory CD45RA+ cells. Sequenced sample: naive CD8+ T cells sorted from blood. This TCR came from a young man in good health. The chain is built from TRBV28 and TRBJ2-2, with 7 positions matching TRBD1. The CDR3 sequence: CASNLRSGGFMAGELFF. DNA for the CDR3: TGTGCCAGCAACCTAAGGTCAGGGGGTTTTATGGCCGGGGAGCTGTTTTTT. Based on the CDR3 plus reference TRBV28 and TRBJ2-2, the full variable domain is DVKVTQSSRYLVKRTGEKVFLECVQDMDHENMFWYRQDPGLGLRLIYFSYDVKMKEKGDIPEGYSVSREKKERFSLILESASTNQTSMYLCASNLRSGGFMAGELFFGEGSRLTVL.